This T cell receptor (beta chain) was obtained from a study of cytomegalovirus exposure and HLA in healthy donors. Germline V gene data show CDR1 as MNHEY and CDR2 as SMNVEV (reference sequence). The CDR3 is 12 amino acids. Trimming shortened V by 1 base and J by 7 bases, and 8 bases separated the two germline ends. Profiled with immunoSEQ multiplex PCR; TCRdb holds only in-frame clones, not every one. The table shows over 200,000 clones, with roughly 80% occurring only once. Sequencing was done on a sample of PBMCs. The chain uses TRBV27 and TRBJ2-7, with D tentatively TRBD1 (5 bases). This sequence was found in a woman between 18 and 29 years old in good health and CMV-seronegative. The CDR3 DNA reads TGTGCCAGCAGTTTATGGGGCGGTGAGCAGTACTTC. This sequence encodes CASSLWGGEQYF.